What follows are 5 T cell receptor beta chains derived from one specimen sequenced in a study of shared clonotypes between healthy human individuals. The method was immunoSEQ multiplex PCR; TCRdb's version includes in-frame clones alone and lacks a portion of them. The sample lists about 1 million clones; around 75% were seen once. Sequenced sample: memory CD4+ T cells sorted from blood. Subset noted: CD45RA-negative fraction. These receptors originate from a young man in good health.

Concerning this clone itself: The same CDR3 is also encoded by other DNA sequences in this sample. The chain joins TRBV10-3 to TRBJ2-5; D unclear. The length of the CDR3 is 13 residues. Germline V gene sequence: CDR1 ENHRY, CDR2 SYGVKD. V lost 0 bases and J 5 bases, leaving 7 bases between the germline ends. For the CDR3, the DNA is TGTGCCATCAGTGAGTCGTTTGGTGAGACCCAGTACTTC. Its protein is CAISESFGETQYF.

Remarks on this clone: Other DNA sequences in this sample translate to the same CDR3. The V and J genes are TRBV7-9 and TRBJ2-3; TRBD2 matches at 11 bases. The junction had 1 base not matched to a gene; V was cut back by 5 bases and J by 0 bases. The length of the CDR3 is 15 residues. CDR1 SEHNR and CDR2 FQNEAQ come from the germline V gene (reference sequence). In nucleotides, the CDR3 is TGTGCCAGCAGCCCTAGCGGGGGGAGCACAGATACGCAGTATTTT. Translated: CASSPSGGSTDTQYF.

The table lists this clone with many counts. V usage is TRBV27 and J usage is TRBJ1-1; no definite D call. Germline V gives CDR1 MNHEY, CDR2 SMNVEV (reference sequence). V lost 3 bases, J lost 2 bases, and 10 bases lay in between. The CDR3 extends over 14 amino acids. For the CDR3, the DNA is TGTGCCAGCAGTTTGCTAGGCTTCAACACTGAAGCTTTCTTT. It is translated as CASSLLGFNTEAFF.

V usage is TRBV28 and J usage is TRBJ1-5; D is unclear. The CDR3 is made up of 13 amino acids. The germline V gene encodes CDR1 MDHEN and CDR2 SYDVKM. Deletions cut 4 bases from V and 3 bases from J, with 7 bases between. In nucleotides, the CDR3 is TGTGCCAGCAGTTCCCTCCCCAATCAGCCCCAGCATTTT. It is translated as CASSSLPNQPQHF. The full variable domain, rest sourced from reference TRBV28 and TRBJ1-5, is DVKVTQSSRYLVKRTGEKVFLECVQDMDHENMFWYRQDPGLGLRLIYFSYDVKMKEKGDIPEGYSVSREKKERFSLILESASTNQTSMYLCASSSLPNQPQHFGDGTRLSIL.

The rearrangement links TRBV5-4 to TRBJ1-2; TRBD1 might be the D (5 bases). The germline gives CDR1 SGHNT, CDR2 YYREEE (reference sequence). V was cut by 4 bases and J by 12 bases, with 19 bases left in between. The CDR3 covers 13 residues. CDR3 residues: CASSHRDRPADTF. CDR3 coding DNA: TGTGCCAGCAGCCATCGGGACCGACCAGCTGACACCTTC.